Given below is one T cell receptor beta chain in context. This CDR3 is also generated by other DNA sequences in the sample. As handled by the study authors: Quantification of nucleated cells was approximated via reference gene primer amplification. The method was immunoSEQ multiplex PCR; TCRdb's version includes in-frame clones alone and lacks a portion of them. The V and J calls and clone size come from that table; D and trimming were worked out from the DNA. The table has roughly 260,000 clones, 80% to 95% seen once; the top ten hold 2.5% to 3%. The Seattle patients, enrolled during active infection, were followed longitudinally. The sample is drawn from a study of blood T cell repertoires in COVID-19. Looking at the study overall: There were acute and convalescent COVID-19 samples, and they came from the United States, Italy and Spain. Sources were T cells, B-cell-depleted T cells, or PBMCs; the material itself was cDNA or gDNA.

Germline lookup yields CDR1 SGHRS and CDR2 YFSETQ. This CDR3 region has 14 residues. Germline trimming cut 4 bases from V and 5 bases from J; bases unmatched to any gene: 5. The source material was peripheral blood. The genes are TRBV5-1 and TRBJ2-7; 11 bases match TRBD1. This TCR was sampled from a person in their late teens or twenties with COVID-19, enrolled during active disease. CDR3 protein: CASSAGQGANEQYF. In nucleotides, the CDR3 is TGCGCCAGCAGCGCCGGACAGGGGGCAAACGAGCAGTACTTC.